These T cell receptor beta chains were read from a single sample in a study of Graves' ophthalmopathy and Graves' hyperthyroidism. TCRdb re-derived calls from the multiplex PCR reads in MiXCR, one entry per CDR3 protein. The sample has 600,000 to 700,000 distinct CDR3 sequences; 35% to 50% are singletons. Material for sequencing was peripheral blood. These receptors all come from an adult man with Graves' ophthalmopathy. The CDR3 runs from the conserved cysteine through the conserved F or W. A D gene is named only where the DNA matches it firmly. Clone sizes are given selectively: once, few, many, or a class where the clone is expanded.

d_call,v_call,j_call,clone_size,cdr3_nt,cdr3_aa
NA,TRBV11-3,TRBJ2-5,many,TGTGCCAGCAGGGAAGGGGTCAGGTTTAGCGAGACCCAGTACTTC,CASREGVRFSETQYF
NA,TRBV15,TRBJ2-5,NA,TGTGCCACCAGCAGCAATCCCTGGGGAGAGACCCAGTACTTC,CATSSNPWGETQYF
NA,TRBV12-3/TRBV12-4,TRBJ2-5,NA,TGTGCCAGCAGTCCCCGCGGGGAGCGAGAGACCCAGTACTTC,CASSPRGERETQYF
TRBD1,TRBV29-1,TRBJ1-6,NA,TGCAGCGTACGGGGACAGGGCCCTTCACCCCTCCACTTT,CSVRGQGPSPLHF
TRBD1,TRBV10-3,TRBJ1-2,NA,TGTGCCATCACCTGGGACAGGGATGAGGGCTACACCTTC,CAITWDRDEGYTF
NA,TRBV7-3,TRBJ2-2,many,TGTGCCAGCAGCTTAGTCGGAGACGGGGAGCTGTTTTTT,CASSLVGDGELFF
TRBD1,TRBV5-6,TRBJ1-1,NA,TGTGCCAGCAGCTTGTCTTGGCGACAGGGGATGGTTGACACTGAAGCTTTCTTT,CASSLSWRQGMVDTEAFF
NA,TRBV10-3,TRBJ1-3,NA,TGTGCCATCAGTGCTAGACAGGATTCTGGAAACACCATATATTTT,CAISARQDSGNTIYF
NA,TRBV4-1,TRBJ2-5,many,TGCGCCAGCAGCCAAGATAACGAGGAGACCCAGTACTTC,CASSQDNEETQYF
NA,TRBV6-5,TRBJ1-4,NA,TGTGCCAGCACCTCCTCGGGGCGACCGCTTGCAACTAATGAAAAACTGTTTTTT,CASTSSGRPLATNEKLFF